These T cell receptor beta chains were read from a single sample in a study of blood T cell repertoires in COVID-19. Here immunoSEQ multiplex PCR was the method, and the copy in TCRdb shows in-frame clones only, minus some. The sample holds 40,000 to 50,000 clones, 85% to 90% seen once. Specimen: peripheral blood. These receptor sequences come from a man aged 30-40 years with active or convalescent COVID-19. The CDR3 runs from the conserved cysteine through the conserved F or W. A D gene is named only where the DNA matches it firmly. Where a row states a size, it is once, few, many or the class of an expanded clone; other rows omit it.

v_call	j_call	clone_size	d_call	cdr3_aa	cdr3_nt
TRBV19	TRBJ2-5	NA	TRBD2	CASSIGGGAQETQYF	TGTGCCAGTAGTATAGGCGGGGGGGCCCAAGAGACCCAGTACTTC
TRBV7-3	TRBJ2-3	NA	TRBD2	CASSLLAGGVDTQYF	TGTGCCAGCAGCTTACTAGCGGGAGGGGTAGATACGCAGTATTTT
TRBV30	TRBJ1-1	NA	TRBD1	CAWSVYRGENTEAFF	TGTGCCTGGAGTGTTTACAGGGGAGAGAACACTGAAGCTTTCTTT
TRBV7-9	TRBJ1-2	NA	NA	CASSYLQGSDYGYTF	TGTGCCAGCAGCTACCTACAGGGTTCTGACTATGGCTACACCTTC
TRBV10-3	TRBJ2-7	NA	TRBD2	CAIRGTSGGHYEQYF	TGTGCCATCAGGGGGACTAGCGGGGGACACTACGAGCAGTACTTC
TRBV15	TRBJ2-3	NA	TRBD2	CATSSGRASLPDTDTQYF	TGTGCCACCAGCAGCGGGAGGGCCTCTCTCCCTGACACAGATACGCAGTATTTT
TRBV15	TRBJ1-1	NA	NA	CATSRVAAHTEAFF	TGTGCCACCAGCAGAGTTGCGGCCCACACTGAAGCTTTCTTT
TRBV6-5	TRBJ1-3	NA	NA	CASSLERLSGNTIYF	TGTGCCAGCAGCTTAGAGAGGCTCTCTGGAAACACCATATATTTT
TRBV10-2	TRBJ1-6	NA	TRBD1	CASRAGQGVSPLHF	TGCGCCAGCAGAGCCGGGCAGGGGGTTTCACCCCTCCACTTT
TRBV19	TRBJ2-4	NA	NA	CASSIGGEGKNIQYF	TGTGCCAGTAGTATAGGGGGGGAAGGCAAAAACATTCAGTACTTC
TRBV24-1	TRBJ1-1	few	NA	CATSDRTGTEAFF	TGTGCCACCAGTGATCGCACGGGGACTGAAGCTTTCTTT
TRBV24-1	TRBJ2-1	NA	NA	CATQKTAYNEQFF	TGTGCCACTCAAAAGACAGCTTACAATGAGCAGTTCTTC
TRBV3-1/TRBV3-2	TRBJ1-1	few	NA	CASSQIRGTEAFF	TGTGCCAGCAGCCAGATTAGGGGGACTGAAGCTTTCTTT
TRBV7-7	TRBJ1-2	once	TRBD1	CASSLEGQGHTDGYTF	TGTGCCAGCAGCTTGGAGGGACAGGGTCATACGGATGGCTACACCTTC
TRBV7-2	TRBJ2-6	once	NA	CASSLTSGANVLTF	TGTGCCAGCAGCCTAACCTCTGGGGCCAACGTCCTGACTTTC
TRBV21-1	TRBJ1-4	once	NA	CASSLRIGETNEKLFF	TGTGCCAGCAGCCTAAGGATAGGGGAAACTAATGAAAAACTGTTTTTT
TRBV24-1	TRBJ1-4	NA	NA	CATSKGSEKLFF	TGTGCCACCAGTAAGGGGTCTGAAAAACTGTTTTTT
TRBV7-9	TRBJ1-2	NA	NA	CASTNHALERGGYGYTF	TGTGCCAGCACTAATCACGCCTTAGAGAGGGGAGGCTATGGCTACACCTTC
TRBV6-4	TRBJ2-3	NA	NA	CASSVGGGTDTQYF	TGTGCCAGCAGTGTGGGGGGAGGCACAGATACGCAGTATTTT
TRBV7-6	TRBJ2-5	NA	TRBD2	CASSLVSSLAGGEETQYF	TGTGCCAGCAGCTTAGTGTCTTCACTAGCGGGGGGCGAAGAGACCCAGTACTTC
TRBV2	TRBJ2-5	NA	NA	CASSRGAVGQETQYF	TGTGCCAGCTCCCGGGGGGCGGTGGGACAAGAGACCCAGTACTTC
TRBV4-1	TRBJ2-7	NA	NA	CASSQALALSSYEQYF	TGCGCCAGCAGCCAGGCCCTAGCCCTCAGCTCCTACGAGCAGTACTTC
TRBV6-2/TRBV6-3	TRBJ1-5	NA	NA	CASSTSQGVRQPQHF	TGTGCCAGCAGTACTTCACAGGGTGTTAGGCAGCCCCAGCATTTT
TRBV19	TRBJ2-1	once	NA	CAAHSRYNEQFF	TGTGCCGCTCATTCCCGGTACAATGAGCAGTTCTTC
TRBV11-2	TRBJ1-5	once	NA	CASSLDAGAGQPQHF	TGTGCCAGCAGCTTAGATGCAGGGGCTGGTCAGCCCCAGCATTTT
TRBV6-1	TRBJ2-1	NA	TRBD2	CASSEIGLAGNEQFF	TGTGCCAGCAGTGAAATCGGACTAGCGGGGAATGAGCAGTTCTTC
TRBV5-1	TRBJ2-1	NA	TRBD2	CASSSGRLADSKFF	TGCGCCAGCAGCTCGGGAAGACTAGCGGACAGTAAGTTCTTC
TRBV2	TRBJ1-2	NA	TRBD1	CASSETSGQGFYGYTF	TGTGCCAGCAGTGAAACCTCGGGACAGGGATTCTATGGCTACACCTTC
TRBV6-2/TRBV6-3	TRBJ2-1	NA	TRBD2	CASSYLGLAGYSYNEQFF	TGTGCCAGCAGTTACTTGGGACTAGCGGGCTACTCCTACAATGAGCAGTTCTTC
TRBV14	TRBJ2-5	NA	TRBD2	CASSQRTSDQETQYF	TGTGCCAGCAGCCAAAGGACTAGCGACCAAGAGACCCAGTACTTC
TRBV2	TRBJ2-5	NA	NA	CASSPRRGETQYF	TGTGCCAGCAGTCCCCGGAGGGGCGAGACCCAGTACTTC
TRBV6-6	TRBJ1-4	NA	TRBD1	CASSYFGTGVGELFF	TGTGCCAGCAGTTACTTCGGGACAGGTGTCGGAGAACTGTTTTTT
TRBV6-6	TRBJ1-1	once	TRBD1	CASSRDSEAFF	TGTGCCAGCAGCCGGGACAGTGAAGCTTTCTTT
TRBV13	TRBJ1-2	NA	TRBD1	CASSSQNYRGLDGYTF	TGTGCCAGCAGCTCCCAAAATTACAGGGGGCTGGATGGCTACACCTTC
TRBV11-3	TRBJ2-1	once	NA	CASSLTGEVGEQFF	TGTGCCAGCAGCTTAACGGGAGAGGTTGGTGAGCAGTTCTTC
TRBV10-1	TRBJ1-6	NA	TRBD1	CASSPRTGDYNSPLHF	TGCGCCAGCAGCCCCCGGACAGGTGATTATAATTCACCCCTCCACTTT
TRBV4-1	TRBJ2-2	few	TRBD1	CASSLGQGNTGELFF	TGCGCCAGCAGCCTCGGACAGGGTAATACCGGGGAGCTGTTTTTT
TRBV6-5	TRBJ1-3	NA	TRBD1	CASSRGQGGNTIYF	TGTGCCAGCAGCCGGGGACAGGGGGGGAACACCATATATTTT
TRBV10-1	TRBJ1-3	NA	NA	CASSESGPGNTIYF	TGCGCCAGCAGTGAGTCGGGGCCTGGAAACACCATATATTTT
TRBV28	TRBJ1-5	NA	NA	CASRAGGGNQPQHF	TGTGCCAGCAGGGCCGGGGGAGGCAATCAGCCCCAGCATTTT
TRBV7-3	TRBJ2-5	NA	NA	CASSLLGEETQYF	TGTGCCAGCAGCTTATTAGGGGAAGAGACCCAGTACTTC
TRBV11-2	TRBJ1-4	once	NA	CASSLTGTTNEKLFF	TGTGCCAGCAGCCTCACGGGGACAACTAATGAAAAACTGTTTTTT
TRBV19	TRBJ2-1	NA	TRBD2	CASSIGPASGNYEQFF	TGTGCCAGTAGTATCGGTCCGGCTAGCGGGAACTATGAGCAGTTCTTC
TRBV6-1	TRBJ1-2	NA	NA	CASSEGSGRDYGYTF	TGTGCCAGCAGTGAAGGGTCAGGGCGAGACTATGGCTACACCTTC
TRBV6-1	TRBJ1-2	NA	NA	CASSEGASQPFYTF	TGTGCCAGCAGTGAAGGAGCTAGCCAGCCTTTCTACACCTTC
TRBV5-4	TRBJ2-1	NA	NA	CASSLTTEQFF	TGTGCCAGCAGCTTGACAACTGAGCAGTTCTTC
TRBV15	TRBJ2-2	NA	TRBD1	CATRGTGTGGELFF	TGTGCCACCAGAGGGACAGGGACCGGCGGGGAGCTGTTTTTT
TRBV6-5	TRBJ2-5	NA	NA	CASRRQETQYF	TGTGCCAGCAGGCGGCAAGAGACCCAGTACTTC
TRBV27	TRBJ1-2	NA	NA	CASRPLEDYGYTF	TGTGCCAGCAGACCTCTGGAGGACTATGGCTACACCTTC
TRBV5-6	TRBJ2-5	few	TRBD2	CASSQTSAQETQYF	TGTGCCAGCAGCCAAACTAGCGCCCAAGAGACCCAGTACTTC
TRBV3-1/TRBV3-2	TRBJ1-1	NA	TRBD1	CASSSRDRNMNTEAFF	TGTGCCAGCAGCTCCCGGGACAGAAATATGAACACTGAAGCTTTCTTT
TRBV4-1	TRBJ1-5	once	TRBD1	CASSRGTGDQPQHF	TGCGCCAGCAGCCGGGGGACAGGGGATCAGCCCCAGCATTTT
TRBV6-5	TRBJ2-7	NA	NA	CASSTVGGGIYEQYF	TGTGCCAGCAGTACCGTAGGGGGGGGAATTTACGAGCAGTACTTC
TRBV7-9	TRBJ2-7	once	TRBD1	CASTHRDSKYEQYF	TGTGCCAGCACCCACCGGGACAGTAAATACGAGCAGTACTTC
TRBV18	TRBJ2-1	NA	NA	CASSPRAPGPYNEQFF	TGTGCCAGCTCACCACGGGCCCCAGGGCCTTACAATGAGCAGTTCTTC
TRBV5-1	TRBJ2-3	NA	TRBD2	CASSLDPTGGIRTDTQYF	TGCGCCAGCAGCTTGGATCCGACGGGAGGTATTCGCACAGATACGCAGTATTTT
TRBV7-2	TRBJ1-1	NA	NA	CASSLATGNTEAFF	TGTGCCAGCAGCTTAGCAACGGGGAACACTGAAGCTTTCTTT
TRBV5-1	TRBJ1-2	NA	TRBD1	CASSGQGAYGYTF	TGCGCCAGCTCAGGACAGGGTGCCTATGGCTACACCTTC